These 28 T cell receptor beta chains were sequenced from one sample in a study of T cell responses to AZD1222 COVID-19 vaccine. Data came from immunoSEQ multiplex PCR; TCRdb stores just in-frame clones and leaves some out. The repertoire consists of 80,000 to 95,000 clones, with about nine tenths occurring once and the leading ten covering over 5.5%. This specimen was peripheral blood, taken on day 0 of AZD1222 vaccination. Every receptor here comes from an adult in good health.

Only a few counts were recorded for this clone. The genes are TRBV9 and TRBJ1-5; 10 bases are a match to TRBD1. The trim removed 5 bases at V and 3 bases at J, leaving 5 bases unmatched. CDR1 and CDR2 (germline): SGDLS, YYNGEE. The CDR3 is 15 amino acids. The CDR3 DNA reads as TGTGCCAGCAGACGGGGACAGGGGCACAATCAGCCCCAGCATTTT. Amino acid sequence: CASRRGQGHNQPQHF.

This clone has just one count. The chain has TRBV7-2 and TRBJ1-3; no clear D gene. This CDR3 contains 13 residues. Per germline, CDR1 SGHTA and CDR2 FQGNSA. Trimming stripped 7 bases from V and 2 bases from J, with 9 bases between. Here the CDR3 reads CASTIGAGNTIYF. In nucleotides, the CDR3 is TGTGCCAGCACTATCGGGGCTGGAAACACCATATATTTT.

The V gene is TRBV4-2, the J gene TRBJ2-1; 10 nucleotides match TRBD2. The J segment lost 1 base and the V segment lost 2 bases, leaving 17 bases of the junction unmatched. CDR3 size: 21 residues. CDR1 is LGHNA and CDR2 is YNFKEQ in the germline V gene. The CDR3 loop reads CASSQPSNPSGGYISYNEQFF. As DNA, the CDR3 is TGTGCCAGCAGCCAACCCTCAAACCCTAGCGGGGGTTATATATCCTACAATGAGCAGTTCTTC.

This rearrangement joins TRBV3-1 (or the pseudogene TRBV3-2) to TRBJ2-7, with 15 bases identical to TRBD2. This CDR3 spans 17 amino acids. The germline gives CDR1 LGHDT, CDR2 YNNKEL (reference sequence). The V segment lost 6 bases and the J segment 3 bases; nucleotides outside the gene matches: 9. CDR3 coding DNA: TGTGCCAGCAGTCCAGCCGGGACTAGCGGGGGGAGCTACGAGCAGTACTTC. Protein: CASSPAGTSGGSYEQYF.

CDR3: CATSSRYNEQFF. CDR3 nucleotide sequence: TGTGCCACCAGCAGTAGATACAATGAGCAGTTCTTC. This sequence joins TRBV15 and TRBJ2-1; D remains ambiguous. This CDR3 region has 12 residues. Germline CDR1 and CDR2: LNHNV and YYDKDF (reference sequence). Trimming stripped 3 bases from V and 4 bases from J, with 4 bases between.

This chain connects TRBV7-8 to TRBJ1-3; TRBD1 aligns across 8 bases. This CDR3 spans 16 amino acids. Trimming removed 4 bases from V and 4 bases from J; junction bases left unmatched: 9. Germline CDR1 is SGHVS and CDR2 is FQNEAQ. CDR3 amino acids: CASSSGGQAGGNTIYF. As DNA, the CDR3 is TGTGCCAGCAGCTCCGGGGGACAGGCGGGAGGAAACACCATATATTTT.

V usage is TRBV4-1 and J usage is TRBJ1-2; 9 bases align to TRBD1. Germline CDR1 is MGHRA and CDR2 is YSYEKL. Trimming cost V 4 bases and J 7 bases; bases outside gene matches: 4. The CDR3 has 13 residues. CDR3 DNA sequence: TGCGCCAGCAGCCCGACAGGGGGAGGTGGCTACACCTTC. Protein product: CASSPTGGGGYTF.

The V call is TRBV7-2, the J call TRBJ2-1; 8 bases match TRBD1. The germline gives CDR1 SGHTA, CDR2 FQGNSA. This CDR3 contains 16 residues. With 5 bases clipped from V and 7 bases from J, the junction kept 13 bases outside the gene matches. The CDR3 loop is CASSQQGAGLLNEQFF. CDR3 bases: TGTGCCAGCAGCCAGCAGGGGGCCGGATTACTTAATGAGCAGTTCTTC.

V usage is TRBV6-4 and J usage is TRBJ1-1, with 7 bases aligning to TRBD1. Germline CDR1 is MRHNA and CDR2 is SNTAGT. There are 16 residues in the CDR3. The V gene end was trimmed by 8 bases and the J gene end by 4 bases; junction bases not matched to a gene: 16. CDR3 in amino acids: CASAKFVGGGVTEAFF. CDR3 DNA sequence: TGTGCCAGCGCAAAGTTTGTGGGAGGGGGCGTCACTGAAGCTTTCTTT.

The CDR3 region has the DNA TGCGCCAGCAGTGAGCCCTACAATGAGCAGTTCTTC. This codes for CASSEPYNEQFF. V and J are TRBV10-2 and TRBJ2-1; D ambiguous. The CDR3 spans 12 residues. Germline V lookup: CDR1 WSHSY, CDR2 SAAADI. Trimming stripped 2 bases from V and 2 bases from J, with 1 base between.

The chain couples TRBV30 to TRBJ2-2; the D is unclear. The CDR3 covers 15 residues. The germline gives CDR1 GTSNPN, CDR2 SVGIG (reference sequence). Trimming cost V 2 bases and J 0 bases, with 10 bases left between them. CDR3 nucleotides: TGTGCCTGGAGTTGGCAGACAACGAACACCGGGGAGCTGTTTTTT. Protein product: CAWSWQTTNTGELFF. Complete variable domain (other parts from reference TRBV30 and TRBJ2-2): SQTIHQWPATLVQPVGSPLSLECTVEGTSNPNLYWYRQAAGRGLQLLFYSVGIGQISSEVPQNLSASRPQDRQFILSSKKLLLSDSGFYLCAWSWQTTNTGELFFGEGSRLTVL.

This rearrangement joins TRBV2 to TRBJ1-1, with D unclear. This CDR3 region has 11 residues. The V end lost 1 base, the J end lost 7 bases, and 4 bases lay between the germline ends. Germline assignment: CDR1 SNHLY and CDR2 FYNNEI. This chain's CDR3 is CASSEGREAFF. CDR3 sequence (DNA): TGTGCCAGCAGTGAAGGCCGTGAAGCTTTCTTT.

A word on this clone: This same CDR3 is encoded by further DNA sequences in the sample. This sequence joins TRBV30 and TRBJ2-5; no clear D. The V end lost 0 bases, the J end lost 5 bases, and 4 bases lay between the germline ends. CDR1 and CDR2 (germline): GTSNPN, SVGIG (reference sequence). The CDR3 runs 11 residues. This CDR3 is CAWSVGETQYF. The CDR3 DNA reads TGTGCCTGGAGTGTCGGGGAGACCCAGTACTTC.

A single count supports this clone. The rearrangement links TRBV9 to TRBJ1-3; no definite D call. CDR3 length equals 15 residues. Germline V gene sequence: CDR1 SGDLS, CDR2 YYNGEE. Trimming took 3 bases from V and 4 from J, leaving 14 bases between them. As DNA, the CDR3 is TGTGCCAGCAGCGGGACCCTTGGGAGGGGAAACACCATATATTTT. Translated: CASSGTLGRGNTIYF.

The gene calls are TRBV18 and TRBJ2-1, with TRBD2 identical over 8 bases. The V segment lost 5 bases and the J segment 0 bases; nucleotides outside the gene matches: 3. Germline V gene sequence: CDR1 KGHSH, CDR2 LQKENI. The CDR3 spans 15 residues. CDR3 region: CASSTRGGSYNEQFF. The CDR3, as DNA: TGTGCCAGCTCAACTCGGGGGGGCTCCTACAATGAGCAGTTCTTC.

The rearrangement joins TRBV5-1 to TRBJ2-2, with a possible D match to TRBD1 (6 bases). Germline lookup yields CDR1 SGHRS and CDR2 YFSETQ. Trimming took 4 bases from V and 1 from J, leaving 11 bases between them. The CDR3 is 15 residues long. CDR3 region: CASSPDSGNTGELFF. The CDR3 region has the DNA TGCGCCAGCAGCCCGGACAGCGGGAACACCGGGGAGCTGTTTTTT.

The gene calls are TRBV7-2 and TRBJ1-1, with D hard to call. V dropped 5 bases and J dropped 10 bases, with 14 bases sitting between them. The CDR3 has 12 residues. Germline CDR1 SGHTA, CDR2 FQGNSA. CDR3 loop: CASSLRTLGAFF. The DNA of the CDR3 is TGTGCCAGCAGCCTACGGACCTTAGGAGCTTTCTTT.

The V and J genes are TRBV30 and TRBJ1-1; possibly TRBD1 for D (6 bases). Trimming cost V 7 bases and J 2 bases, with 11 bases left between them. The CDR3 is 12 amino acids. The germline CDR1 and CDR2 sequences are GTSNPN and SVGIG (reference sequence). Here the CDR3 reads CAYRDGNTEAFF. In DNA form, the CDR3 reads TGTGCCTACAGGGACGGTAACACTGAAGCTTTCTTT.

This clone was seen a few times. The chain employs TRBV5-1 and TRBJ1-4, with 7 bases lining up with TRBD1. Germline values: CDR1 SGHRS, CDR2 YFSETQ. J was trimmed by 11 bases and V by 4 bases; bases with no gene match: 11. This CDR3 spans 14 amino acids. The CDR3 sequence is CASSATTGSEKLFF. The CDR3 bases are TGCGCCAGCAGCGCAACGACAGGGTCTGAGAAACTGTTTTTT.

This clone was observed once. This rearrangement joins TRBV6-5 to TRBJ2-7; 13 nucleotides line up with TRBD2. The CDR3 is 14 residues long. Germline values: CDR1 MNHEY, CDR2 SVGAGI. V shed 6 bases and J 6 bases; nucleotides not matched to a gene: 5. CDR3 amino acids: CASSPGLAGSEQYF. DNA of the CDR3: TGTGCCAGCAGCCCGGGACTAGCGGGGAGCGAGCAGTACTTC.

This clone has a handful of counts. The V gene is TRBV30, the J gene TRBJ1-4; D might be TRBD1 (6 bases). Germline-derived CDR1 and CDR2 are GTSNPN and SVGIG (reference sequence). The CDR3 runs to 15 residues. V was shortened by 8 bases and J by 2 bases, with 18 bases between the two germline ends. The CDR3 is CAASRGGGTNEKLFF. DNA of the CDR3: TGTGCCGCCTCCAGGGGAGGGGGGACTAATGAAAAACTGTTTTTT.

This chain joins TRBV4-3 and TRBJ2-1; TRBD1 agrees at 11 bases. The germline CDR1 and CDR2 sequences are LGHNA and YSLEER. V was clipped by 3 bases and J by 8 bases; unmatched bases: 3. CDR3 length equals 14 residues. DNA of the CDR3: TGCGCCAGCAGCCAGGACAGGGGGCTTTATGAGCAGTTCTTC. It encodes CASSQDRGLYEQFF.

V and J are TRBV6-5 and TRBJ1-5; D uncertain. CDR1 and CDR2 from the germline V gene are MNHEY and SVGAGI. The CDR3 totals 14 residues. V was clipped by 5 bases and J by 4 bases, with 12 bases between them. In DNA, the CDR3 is TGTGCCAGCAGTCCCTCGACCGGGAATCAGCCCCAGCATTTT. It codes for CASSPSTGNQPQHF.

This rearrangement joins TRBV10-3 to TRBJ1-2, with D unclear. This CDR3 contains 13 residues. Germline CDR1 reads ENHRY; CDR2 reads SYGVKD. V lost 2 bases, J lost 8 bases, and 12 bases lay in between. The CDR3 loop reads CAISETVFRGYTF. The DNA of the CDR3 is TGTGCCATCAGTGAGACAGTATTTAGGGGCTACACCTTC.

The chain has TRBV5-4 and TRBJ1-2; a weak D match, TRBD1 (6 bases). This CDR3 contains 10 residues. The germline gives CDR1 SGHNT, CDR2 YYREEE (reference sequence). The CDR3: CVTGGDGYTF. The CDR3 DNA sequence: TGTGTCACGGGGGGCGACGGCTACACCTTC.

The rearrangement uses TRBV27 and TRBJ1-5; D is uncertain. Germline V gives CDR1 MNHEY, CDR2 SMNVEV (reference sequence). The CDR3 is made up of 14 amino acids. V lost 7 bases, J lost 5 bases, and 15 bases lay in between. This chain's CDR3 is CASTFKSGYQPQHF. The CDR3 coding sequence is TGTGCCAGCACCTTCAAATCAGGTTATCAGCCCCAGCATTTT.

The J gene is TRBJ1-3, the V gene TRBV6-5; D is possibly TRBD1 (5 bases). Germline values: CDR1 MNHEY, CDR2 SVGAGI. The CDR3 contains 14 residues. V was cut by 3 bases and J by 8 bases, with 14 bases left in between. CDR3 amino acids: CASSYLQGQHTIYF. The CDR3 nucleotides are TGTGCCAGCAGTTATCTTCAGGGTCAACACACCATATATTTT.

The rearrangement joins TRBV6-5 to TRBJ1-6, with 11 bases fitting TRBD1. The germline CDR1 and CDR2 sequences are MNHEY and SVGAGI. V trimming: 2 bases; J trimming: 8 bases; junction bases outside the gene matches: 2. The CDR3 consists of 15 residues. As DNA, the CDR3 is TGTGCCAGCAGTTACCAGGGACAGGGGGATTCACCCCTCCACTTT. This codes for CASSYQGQGDSPLHF.